The 16 T cell receptor delta chains reported below all come from one sample, sequenced in a study of Vδ1+ human thymocytes. Their target antigens are unknown. Study-level results: Thymic TRG and TRD repertoires appeared highly polyclonal, with Gaussian CDR3 length distributions.

Sequences come from RNA converted to cDNA by reverse transcription. Pooled V-gene forward primers with one constant-region reverse primer generated the CDR3 amplicons by multiplex PCR. TCRdb fed the multiplex PCR reads to CATT. The top ten clones hold about 0.24% of a sample with 80,000 or so delta-chain clones, approximately 30% of them seen once. The sequencing sample was made of Vdelta1+ gamma-delta thymocytes from the thymus. Subset indicated: FACS-sorted CD3+ TCRalphabeta- TCRVdelta1+ TCRVdelta2- thymocytes. The receptors derive from a boy less than two years old who had congenital heart surgery.

This clone has a handful of counts. The same CDR3 is also encoded by other DNA sequences in this sample. This chain links TRDV1 with TRDJ1; a possible D gene is TRDD3 (5 bases). Germline loops: CDR1 TSWWSYY, CDR2 QGS. This CDR3 comprises 19 residues. V was clipped by 1 base and J by 1 base, with 22 bases between them. The CDR3 DNA sequence: TGTGCTCTTGGGGAACCCGAGCCTCTACTCGATTGGGGCACCGATAAACTCATCTTT. It translates to CALGEPEPLLDWGTDKLIF.

This clone has just one count. The rearrangement joins TRDV1 to TRDJ1, with D possibly called TRDD2 or TRDD3 (7 bases each). The V end was cut by 3 bases, the J end by 3 bases, with 29 bases between. This CDR3 is built from 20 residues. Germline CDR1 TSWWSYY, CDR2 QGS. CDR3 sequence: CALGEFLRGVGDPFADKLIF. CDR3 sequence (DNA): TGTGCTCTTGGGGAGTTCCTACGTGGGGTGGGGGACCCCTTCGCCGATAAACTCATCTTT.

By sample fraction, this clone is medium-sized. The chain couples TRDV2 to TRDJ1; the D is unclear. V shed 6 bases and J shed 1 base, with 5 bases lying between them. The CDR3 covers 11 residues. Looked up from germline, CDR1 is GEAIGNYY and CDR2 is EKD. DNA for the CDR3: TGTGCCTGTTATCGCACCGATAAACTCATCTTT. Its protein product is CACYRTDKLIF.

J is TRDJ1 and V is TRDV1, with TRDD3 as a possible D gene (5 bases). The length of the CDR3 is 18 residues. Germline V gene sequence: CDR1 TSWWSYY, CDR2 QGS. V was clipped by 6 bases and J by 0 bases, with 23 bases between them. CDR3 amino acids: CALGETTGVYGYTDKLIF. CDR3 nucleotide sequence: TGTGCTCTTGGAGAAACGACTGGCGTTTACGGGTACACCGATAAACTCATCTTT.

This chain joins TRDV1 and TRDJ1, with a tentative D call TRDD3 (9 bases). Germline V CDR1 and CDR2: TSWWSYY, QGS. The CDR3 is 25 amino acids. Deletions cut 2 bases from V and 0 bases from J, with 40 bases between. The CDR3 is CALGESASYVPFNWGKKGYTDKLIF. CDR3 nucleotides: TGTGCTCTTGGGGAATCGGCTTCCTACGTCCCCTTCAACTGGGGGAAAAAAGGATACACCGATAAACTCATCTTT.

The chain recombines TRDV1 with TRDJ1; the match to TRDD3 covers 7 bases. CDR1 and CDR2 (germline): TSWWSYY, QGS. CDR3 length: 18 amino acids. The trim removed 0 bases at V and 7 bases at J, leaving 17 bases unmatched. The chain's CDR3 is CALGELGLGEKKGGKLIF. CDR3 DNA sequence: TGTGCTCTTGGGGAACTAGGGTTGGGGGAGAAGAAAGGGGGTAAACTCATCTTT.

The rearrangement links TRDV2 to TRDJ1; 7 bases align to TRDD3. V was pared by 9 bases and J by 2 bases, with 20 bases of the junction left unmatched. Germline V CDR1 and CDR2: GEAIGNYY, EKD. This CDR3 is 17 amino acids long. CDR3 nucleotide sequence: TGTGCCACCGGAAATCGTACTGTGGGATACTTAACCGATAAACTCATCTTT. Its translation is CATGNRTVGYLTDKLIF.

Only a few counts were recorded for this clone. The gene calls are TRDV2 and TRDJ1, with 13 bases that match TRDD3. V lost 4 bases and J lost 0; bases outside the gene matches: 13. Germline CDR1 reads GEAIGNYY; CDR2 reads EKD. CDR3 length equals 19 residues. The CDR3 loop is CACEPLLLGDTWYTDKLIF. The CDR3 DNA reads as TGTGCCTGTGAACCTCTATTACTGGGGGATACGTGGTACACCGATAAACTCATCTTT.

This clone has only a few counts. V gene TRDV1 combines with J gene TRDJ2, with TRDD3 matching over 11 bases. V was pared by 4 bases and J by 4 bases, with 17 bases of the junction left unmatched. Germline CDR1 is TSWWSYY and CDR2 is QGS. The CDR3 length is 20 residues. CDR3 coding DNA: TGTGCTCTTGGGGCCTTTTCCGGGCTGGGGGATACTTGTCGGACAGCACAACTCTTCTTT. Protein sequence: CALGAFSGLGDTCRTAQLFF.

The J gene is TRDJ1, the V gene TRDV1; D is perhaps TRDD3 (6 bases). The CDR3 runs to 16 residues. CDR1 is TSWWSYY and CDR2 is QGS in the germline V gene. With 6 bases removed from V and 2 bases from J, the gap between germline ends came to 19 bases. The DNA for the CDR3 is TGTGCTCTTGGACCCCGCCTTGGGGATTCTACCGATAAACTCATCTTT. It encodes CALGPRLGDSTDKLIF.

The chain links TRDV1 to TRDJ1; tentative D call: TRDD3 (5 bases). The CDR3 runs 15 residues. The ends were cut back, 3 bases at V and 0 bases at J, with 11 bases in the middle. Germline lookup yields CDR1 TSWWSYY and CDR2 QGS. The CDR3 DNA reads as TGTGCTCTTGGGGACTCCGGGGGTTACACCGATAAACTCATCTTT. Encoded protein: CALGDSGGYTDKLIF.

This clone was detected only a few times. The V and J genes are TRDV1 and TRDJ1, with 12 bases that match TRDD3. This CDR3 contains 21 residues. V lost 5 bases, J lost 0 bases, and 19 bases stayed unmatched. Germline lookup yields CDR1 TSWWSYY and CDR2 QGS. The CDR3 bases are TGTGCTCTTGGGAAAATACCGCATCCGTACTGGGGGATACCGTACACCGATAAACTCATCTTT. Encoded protein: CALGKIPHPYWGIPYTDKLIF.

This clone was seen only a few times. This chain links TRDV1 with TRDJ1; 13 bases fit TRDD3. After removal of 2 bases from V and 5 bases from J, the junction contained 11 bases not matched to a gene. Per the germline V gene, CDR1 is TSWWSYY and CDR2 is QGS. The CDR3 consists of 18 residues. Here the CDR3 DNA reads TGTGCTCTTGGGGAATCAGTACTGGGGGATACGCATGGGGATAAACTCATCTTT. Its translation: CALGESVLGDTHGDKLIF.

This clone is labeled as medium-sized (0.01 to 0.1%). The chain uses TRDV2 and TRDJ1; the match to TRDD3 covers 10 bases. Trimming took 0 bases from V and 0 from J; bases not matched to a gene: 3. CDR1 and CDR2 (germline): GEAIGNYY, EKD. The CDR3 runs 16 residues. The CDR3 loop reads CACDTWTGGYTDKLIF. The CDR3 DNA reads as TGTGCCTGTGACACCTGGACTGGGGGATACACCGATAAACTCATCTTT.

This clone was seen a few times. The chain joins TRDV1 to TRDJ1; 9 bases line up with TRDD2. Germline CDR1 and CDR2: TSWWSYY and QGS. This CDR3 has 18 amino acids. The J segment lost 7 bases and the V segment lost 3 bases, leaving 18 bases of the junction unmatched. The CDR3 is CALGDRTAFLRGRSKLIF. For the CDR3, the DNA is TGTGCTCTTGGGGACCGAACCGCCTTCCTACGCGGGCGGAGTAAACTCATCTTT.

The sample holds a few counts of this clone. The chain recombines TRDV1 with TRDJ1; 12 nucleotides agree with TRDD3. This CDR3 is 23 amino acids long. From germline, CDR1 is TSWWSYY and CDR2 QGS. The V and J ends lost 0 bases and 3 bases, in that order; junction bases with no gene match: 23. CDR3 sequence: CALGELKPSSIYWGILWADKLIF. DNA of the CDR3: TGTGCTCTTGGGGAACTGAAGCCTTCTTCCATATACTGGGGGATACTATGGGCCGATAAACTCATCTTT.